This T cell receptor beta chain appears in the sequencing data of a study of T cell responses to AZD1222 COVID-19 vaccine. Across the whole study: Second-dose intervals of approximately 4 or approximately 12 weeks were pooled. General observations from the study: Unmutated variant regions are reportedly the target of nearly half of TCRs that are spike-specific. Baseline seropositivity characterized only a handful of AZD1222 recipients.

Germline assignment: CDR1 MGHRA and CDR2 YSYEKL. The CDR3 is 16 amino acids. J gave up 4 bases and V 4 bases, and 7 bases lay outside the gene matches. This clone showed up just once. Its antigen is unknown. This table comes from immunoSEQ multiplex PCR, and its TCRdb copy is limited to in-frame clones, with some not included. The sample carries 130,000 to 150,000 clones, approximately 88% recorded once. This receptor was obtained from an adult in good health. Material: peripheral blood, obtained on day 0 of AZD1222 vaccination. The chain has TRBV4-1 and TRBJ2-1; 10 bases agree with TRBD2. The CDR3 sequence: CASSLSGSGGYNEQFF. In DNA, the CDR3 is TGCGCCAGCAGCCTCTCAGGTAGCGGGGGGTACAATGAGCAGTTCTTC.